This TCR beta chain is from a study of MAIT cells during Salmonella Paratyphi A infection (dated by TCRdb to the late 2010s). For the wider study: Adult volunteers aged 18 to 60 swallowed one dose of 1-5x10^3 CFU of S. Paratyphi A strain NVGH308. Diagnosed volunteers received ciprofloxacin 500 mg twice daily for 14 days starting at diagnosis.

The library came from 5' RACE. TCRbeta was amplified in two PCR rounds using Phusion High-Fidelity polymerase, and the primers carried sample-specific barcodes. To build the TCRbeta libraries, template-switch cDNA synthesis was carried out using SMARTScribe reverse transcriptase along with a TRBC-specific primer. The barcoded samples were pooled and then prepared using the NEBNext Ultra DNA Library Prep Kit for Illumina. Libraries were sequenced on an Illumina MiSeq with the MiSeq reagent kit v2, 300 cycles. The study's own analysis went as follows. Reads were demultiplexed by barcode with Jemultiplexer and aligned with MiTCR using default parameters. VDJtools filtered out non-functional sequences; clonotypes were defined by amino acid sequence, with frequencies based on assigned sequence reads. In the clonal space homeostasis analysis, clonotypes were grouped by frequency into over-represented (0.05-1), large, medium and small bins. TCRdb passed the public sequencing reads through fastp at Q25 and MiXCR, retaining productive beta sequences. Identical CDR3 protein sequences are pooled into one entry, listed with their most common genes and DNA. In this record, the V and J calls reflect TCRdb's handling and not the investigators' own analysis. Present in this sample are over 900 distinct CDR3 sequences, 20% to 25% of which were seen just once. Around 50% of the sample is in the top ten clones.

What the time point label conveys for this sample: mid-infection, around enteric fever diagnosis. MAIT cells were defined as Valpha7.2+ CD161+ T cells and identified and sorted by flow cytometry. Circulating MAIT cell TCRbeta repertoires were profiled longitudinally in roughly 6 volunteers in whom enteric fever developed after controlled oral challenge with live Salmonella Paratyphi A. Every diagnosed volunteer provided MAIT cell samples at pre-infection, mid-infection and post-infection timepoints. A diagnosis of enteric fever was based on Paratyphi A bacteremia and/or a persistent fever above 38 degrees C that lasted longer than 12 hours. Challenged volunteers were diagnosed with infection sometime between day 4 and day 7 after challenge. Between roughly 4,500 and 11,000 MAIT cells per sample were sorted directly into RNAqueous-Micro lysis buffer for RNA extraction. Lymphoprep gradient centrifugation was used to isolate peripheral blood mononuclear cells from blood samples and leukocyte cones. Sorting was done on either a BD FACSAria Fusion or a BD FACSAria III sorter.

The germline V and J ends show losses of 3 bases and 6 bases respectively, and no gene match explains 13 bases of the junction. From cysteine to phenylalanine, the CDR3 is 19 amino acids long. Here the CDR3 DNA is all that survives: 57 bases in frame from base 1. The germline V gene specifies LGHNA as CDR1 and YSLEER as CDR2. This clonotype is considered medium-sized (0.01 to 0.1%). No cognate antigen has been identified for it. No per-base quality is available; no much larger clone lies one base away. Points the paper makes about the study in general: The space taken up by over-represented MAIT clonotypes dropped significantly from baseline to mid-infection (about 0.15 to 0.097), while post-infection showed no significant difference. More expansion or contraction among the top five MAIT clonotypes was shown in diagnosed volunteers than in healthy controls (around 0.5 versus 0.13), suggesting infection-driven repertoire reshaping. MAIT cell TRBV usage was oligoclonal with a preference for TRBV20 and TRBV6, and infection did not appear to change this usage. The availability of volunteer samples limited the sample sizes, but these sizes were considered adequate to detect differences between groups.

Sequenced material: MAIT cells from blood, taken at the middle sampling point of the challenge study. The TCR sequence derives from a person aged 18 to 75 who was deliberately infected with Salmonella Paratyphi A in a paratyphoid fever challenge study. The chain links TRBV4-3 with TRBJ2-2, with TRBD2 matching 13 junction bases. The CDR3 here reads CASSHLTSGGAVGAGELFF. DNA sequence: TGCGCCAGCAGCCACCTAACTAGCGGGGGGGCCGTGGGGGCCGGGGAGCTGTTTTTT.